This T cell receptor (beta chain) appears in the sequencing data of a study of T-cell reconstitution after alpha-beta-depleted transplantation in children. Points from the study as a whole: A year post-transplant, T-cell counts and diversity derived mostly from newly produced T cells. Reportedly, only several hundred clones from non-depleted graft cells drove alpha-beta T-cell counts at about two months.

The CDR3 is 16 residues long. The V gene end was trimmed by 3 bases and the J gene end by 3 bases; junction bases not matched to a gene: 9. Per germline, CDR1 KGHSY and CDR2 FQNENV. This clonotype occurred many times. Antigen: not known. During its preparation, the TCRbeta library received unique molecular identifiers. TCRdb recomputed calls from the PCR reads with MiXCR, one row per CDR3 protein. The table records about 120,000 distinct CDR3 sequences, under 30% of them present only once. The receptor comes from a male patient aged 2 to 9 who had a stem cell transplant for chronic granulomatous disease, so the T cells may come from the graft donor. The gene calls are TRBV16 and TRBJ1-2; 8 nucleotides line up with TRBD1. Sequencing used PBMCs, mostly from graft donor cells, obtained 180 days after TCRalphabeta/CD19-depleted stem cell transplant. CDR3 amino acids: CASSQGRGRVDYGYTF. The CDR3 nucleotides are TGTGCCAGCAGCCAGGGCAGGGGGCGCGTTGACTATGGCTACACCTTC.